What follows describes a single T cell receptor beta chain. Its target is unknown. At one boundary the junction diverges from the germline segment, which might be a read error. This sample is part of a study of Tregs in tolerant kidney transplant recipients. Study information: After approximately six days with irradiated graft donor PBMCs, CFSE-labeled recipient PBMCs were FACS-sorted. Whole-study findings and limits: Expanding Tregs on activated donor B cells appeared to best identify donor-specific TCRbeta clones. This study did not directly address biological reproducibility.

Profiled with immunoSEQ multiplex PCR; TCRdb holds only in-frame clones, not every one. The table lists more than 4,000 clones, over 35% of them singletons, with 5% to 7.5% in the top ten. The CDR3 covers 15 residues. In germline, CDR1 is SGHKS, CDR2 YYEKEE (reference sequence). The clonotype originates from a human donor in good health. V usage is TRBV5-5 and J usage is TRBJ1-5; TRBD1 matches 8 bases. The sample taken for sequencing was CD8+ T cells from blood cultured with allogeneic cells. The CDR3 sequence: CASSQEWTGRRPQHF. Here the CDR3 DNA reads TGCGCCAGCAGCCAAGAGTGGACAGGGCGGAGGCCCCAGCATTTT.